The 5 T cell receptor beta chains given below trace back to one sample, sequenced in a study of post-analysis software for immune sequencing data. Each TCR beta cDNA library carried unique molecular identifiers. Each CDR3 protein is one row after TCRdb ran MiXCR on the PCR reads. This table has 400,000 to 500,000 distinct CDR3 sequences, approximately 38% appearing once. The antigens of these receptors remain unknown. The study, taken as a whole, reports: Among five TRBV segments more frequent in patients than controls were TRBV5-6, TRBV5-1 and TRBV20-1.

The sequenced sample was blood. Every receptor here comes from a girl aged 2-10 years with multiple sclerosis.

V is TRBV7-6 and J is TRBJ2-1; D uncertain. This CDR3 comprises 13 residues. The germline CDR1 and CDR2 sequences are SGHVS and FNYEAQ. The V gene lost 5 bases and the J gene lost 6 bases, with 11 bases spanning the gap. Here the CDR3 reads CASSETWANEQFF. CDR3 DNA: TGTGCCAGCAGCGAAACGTGGGCCAATGAGCAGTTCTTC.

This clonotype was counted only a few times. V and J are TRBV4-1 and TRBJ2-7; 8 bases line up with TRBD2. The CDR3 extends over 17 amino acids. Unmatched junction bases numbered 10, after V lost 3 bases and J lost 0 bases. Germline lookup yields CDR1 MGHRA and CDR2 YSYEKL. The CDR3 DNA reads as TGCGCCAGCAGCCAGGCGAGCGGGGGCCCCCTCTCCTACGAGCAGTACTTC. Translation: CASSQASGGPLSYEQYF.

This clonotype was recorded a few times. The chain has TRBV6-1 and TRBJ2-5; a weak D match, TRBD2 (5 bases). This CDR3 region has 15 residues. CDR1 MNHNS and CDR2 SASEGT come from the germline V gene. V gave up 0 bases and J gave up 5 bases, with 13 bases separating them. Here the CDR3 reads CASSEASGFRETQYF. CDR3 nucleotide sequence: TGTGCCAGCAGTGAAGCGTCGGGGTTTAGGGAGACCCAGTACTTC.

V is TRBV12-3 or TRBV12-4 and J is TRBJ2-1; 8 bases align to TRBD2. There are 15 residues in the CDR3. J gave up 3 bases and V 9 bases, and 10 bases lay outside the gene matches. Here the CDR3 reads CASRVGREGYNEQFF. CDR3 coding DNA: TGTGCCAGTAGAGTTGGCCGGGAGGGCTACAATGAGCAGTTCTTC.

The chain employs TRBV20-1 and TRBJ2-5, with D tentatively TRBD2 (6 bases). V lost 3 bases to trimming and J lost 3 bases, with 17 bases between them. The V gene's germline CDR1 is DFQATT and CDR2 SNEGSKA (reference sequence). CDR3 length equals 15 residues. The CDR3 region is CSASPYGSEEETQYF. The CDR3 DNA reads TGCAGTGCTAGTCCTTACGGGAGTGAAGAAGAGACCCAGTACTTC.